The 7 T cell receptor beta chains reported below all come from one sample, sequenced in a study of human T cells and chemical hapten exposure. One entry per CDR3 protein results from TCRdb running MiXCR on the RACE reads. The sample has some 94,000 distinct CDR3 sequences; 9.5% to 15% are singletons. Time point specified: patch test 1, 2 weeks after DPC sensitization. Treatment of the sample: therapeutic diphenylcyclopropenone sensitization with weekly scalp DPC. This specimen consisted of whole blood, obtained in connection with sensitization to the hapten diphenylcyclopropenone (DPC). The receptors here all came from a woman aged 40 to 50 with alopecia areata. Some clones in this sample may be carry-over from other donors' samples.

This clonotype was found many times. V gene TRBV7-8 combines with J gene TRBJ2-4; D remains ambiguous. CDR3 length: 14 amino acids. V shed 5 bases and J shed 0 bases, with 8 bases lying between them. From germline, CDR1 is SGHVS and CDR2 FQNEAQ. The CDR3 nucleotides are TGTGCCAGCAGCCCCACAGTAGCCAAAAACATTCAGTACTTC. This encodes CASSPTVAKNIQYF.

This chain links TRBV7-2 with TRBJ1-5; tentative D call: TRBD1 (6 bases). Germline CDR1 reads SGHTA; CDR2 reads FQGNSA. Trimming took off 1 base at V and 7 bases at J, with 8 bases between the two ends. This CDR3 is built from 13 residues. The DNA of the CDR3 is TGTGCCAGCAGCTTAGACAGGGCCCAGCCCCAGCATTTT. The encoded protein is CASSLDRAQPQHF.

This chain connects TRBV4-2 to TRBJ2-7; D might be TRBD1 (6 bases). The CDR3 runs 15 residues. Germline V gene data show CDR1 as LGHNA and CDR2 as YNFKEQ. Trimming removed 0 bases at V and 0 bases at J, with 9 bases between. The CDR3 DNA reads as TGTGCCAGCAGCCAAGATGGACAGCCCTCCTACGAGCAGTACTTC. Translated, it gives CASSQDGQPSYEQYF.

The V and J genes are TRBV6-2 or TRBV6-3 and TRBJ2-7; 9 bases align to TRBD2. Germline V CDR1 and CDR2: MNHEY, SVGEGT. This CDR3 spans 14 amino acids. Unmatched junction bases numbered 7, after V lost 5 bases and J lost 5 bases. This chain's CDR3 is CASSPLAGADEQYF. The CDR3 nucleotides read TGTGCCAGCAGTCCTTTAGCGGGAGCGGACGAGCAGTACTTC.

Only a few counts were recorded for this clonotype. This rearrangement joins TRBV7-2 to TRBJ2-1; no definite D call. The CDR3 has 13 residues. CDR1 and CDR2 (germline): SGHTA, FQGNSA. V was clipped by 2 bases and J by 7 bases, with 9 bases between them. The CDR3 bases are TGTGCCAGCAGCTTATTCAGGATAAATGAGCAGTTCTTC. It encodes CASSLFRINEQFF.

The genes are TRBV28 and TRBJ2-5; maybe TRBD2 (5 bases). From germline, CDR1 is MDHEN and CDR2 SYDVKM. The V end was cut by 8 bases, the J end by 2 bases, with 15 bases between. The CDR3 loop spans 14 amino acids. The CDR3 reads CASSQGGRQETQYF. In DNA, the CDR3 is TGTGCCAGCTCCCAAGGTGGGAGACAAGAGACCCAGTACTTC.

In this sample, this clonotype turned up many times. This chain links TRBV6-1 with TRBJ2-7, with 15 bases aligning to TRBD2. Unmatched junction bases numbered 12, after V lost 6 bases and J lost 6 bases. Germline V gives CDR1 MNHNS, CDR2 SASEGT. This CDR3 has 17 amino acids. For the CDR3, the DNA is TGTGCCAGCAGCCCCCGCCCCGGACTAGCGGGAGGGGGCGAGCAGTACTTC. This sequence encodes CASSPRPGLAGGGEQYF.